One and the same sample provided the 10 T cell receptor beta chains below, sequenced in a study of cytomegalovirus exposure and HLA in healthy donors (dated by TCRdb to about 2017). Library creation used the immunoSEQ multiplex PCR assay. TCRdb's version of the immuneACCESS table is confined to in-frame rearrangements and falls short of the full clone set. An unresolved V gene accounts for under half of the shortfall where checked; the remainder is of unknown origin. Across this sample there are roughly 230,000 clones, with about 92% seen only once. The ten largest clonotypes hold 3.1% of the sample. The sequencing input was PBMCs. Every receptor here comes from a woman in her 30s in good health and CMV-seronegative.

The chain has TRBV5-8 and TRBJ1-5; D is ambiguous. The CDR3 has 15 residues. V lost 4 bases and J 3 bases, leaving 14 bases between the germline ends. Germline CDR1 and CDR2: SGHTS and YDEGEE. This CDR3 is CASSPWTVNNQPQHF. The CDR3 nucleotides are TGTGCCAGCAGCCCGTGGACGGTAAACAATCAGCCCCAGCATTTT.

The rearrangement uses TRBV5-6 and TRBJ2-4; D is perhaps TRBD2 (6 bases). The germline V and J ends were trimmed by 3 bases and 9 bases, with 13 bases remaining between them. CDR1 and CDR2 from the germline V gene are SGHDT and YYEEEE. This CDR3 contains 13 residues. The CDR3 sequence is CASSYLQEGIQYF. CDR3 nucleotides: TGTGCCAGCAGCTACCTGCAGGAGGGCATTCAGTACTTC.

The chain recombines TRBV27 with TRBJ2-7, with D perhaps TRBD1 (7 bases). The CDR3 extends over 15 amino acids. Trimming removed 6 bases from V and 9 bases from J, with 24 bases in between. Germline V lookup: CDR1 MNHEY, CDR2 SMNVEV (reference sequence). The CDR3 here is CASRLVGAGGLGQYF. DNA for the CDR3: TGTGCCAGCAGACTCGTTGGGGCAGGGGGGTTGGGGCAGTACTTC.

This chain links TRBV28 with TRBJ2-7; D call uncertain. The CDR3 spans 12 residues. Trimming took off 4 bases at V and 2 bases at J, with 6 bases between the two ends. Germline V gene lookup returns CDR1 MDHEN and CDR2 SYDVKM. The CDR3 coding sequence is TGTGCCAGCAGTTCTGACACCTACGAGCAGTACTTC. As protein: CASSSDTYEQYF.

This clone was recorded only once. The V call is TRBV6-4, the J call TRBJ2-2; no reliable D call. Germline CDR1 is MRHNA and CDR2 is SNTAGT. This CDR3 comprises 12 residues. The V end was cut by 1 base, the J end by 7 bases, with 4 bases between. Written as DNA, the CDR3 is TGTGCCAGCAGTGACTATAACGGGGAGCTGTTTTTT. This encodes CASSDYNGELFF.

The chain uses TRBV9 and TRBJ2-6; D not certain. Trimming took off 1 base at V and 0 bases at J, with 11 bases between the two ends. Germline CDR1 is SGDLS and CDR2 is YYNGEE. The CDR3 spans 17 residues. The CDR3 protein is CASSVSGPRSGANVLTF. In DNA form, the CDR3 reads TGTGCCAGCAGCGTATCAGGCCCACGCTCTGGGGCCAACGTCCTGACTTTC.

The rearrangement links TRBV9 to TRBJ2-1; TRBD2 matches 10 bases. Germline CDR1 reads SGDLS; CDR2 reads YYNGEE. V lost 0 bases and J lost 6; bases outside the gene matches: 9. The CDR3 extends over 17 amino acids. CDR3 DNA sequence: TGTGCCAGCAGCGTAGCGGCTAGCGGGAGATTAGGCAATGAGCAGTTCTTC. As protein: CASSVAASGRLGNEQFF.

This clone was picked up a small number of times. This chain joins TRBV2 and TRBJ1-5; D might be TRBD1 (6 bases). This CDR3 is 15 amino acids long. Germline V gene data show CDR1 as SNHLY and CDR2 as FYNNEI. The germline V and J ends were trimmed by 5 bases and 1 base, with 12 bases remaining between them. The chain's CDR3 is CASSREQGSNQPQHF. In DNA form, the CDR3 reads TGTGCCAGCAGTAGAGAACAGGGAAGCAATCAGCCCCAGCATTTT.

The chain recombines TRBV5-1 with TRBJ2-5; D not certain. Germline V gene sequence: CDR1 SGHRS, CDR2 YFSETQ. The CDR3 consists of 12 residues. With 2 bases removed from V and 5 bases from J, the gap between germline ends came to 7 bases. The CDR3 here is CASSFDSETQYF. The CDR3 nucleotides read TGCGCCAGCAGCTTTGATTCGGAGACCCAGTACTTC.

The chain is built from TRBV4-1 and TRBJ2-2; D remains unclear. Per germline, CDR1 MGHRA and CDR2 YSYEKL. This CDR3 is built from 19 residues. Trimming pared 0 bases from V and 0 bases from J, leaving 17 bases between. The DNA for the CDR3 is TGCGCCAGCAGCCAAGATTCCTTTCTCCCGAGGACGAACACCGGGGAGCTGTTTTTT. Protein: CASSQDSFLPRTNTGELFF.